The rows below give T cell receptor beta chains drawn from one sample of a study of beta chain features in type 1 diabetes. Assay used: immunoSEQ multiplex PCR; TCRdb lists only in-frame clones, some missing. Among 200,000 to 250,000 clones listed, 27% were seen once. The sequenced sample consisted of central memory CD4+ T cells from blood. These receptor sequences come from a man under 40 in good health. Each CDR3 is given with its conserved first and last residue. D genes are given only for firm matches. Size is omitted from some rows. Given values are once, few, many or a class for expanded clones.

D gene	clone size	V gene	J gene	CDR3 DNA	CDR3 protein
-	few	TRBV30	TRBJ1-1	TGTGCCTGGAGTGTGTCTTGGGCCCTAGAAGCTTTCTTT	CAWSVSWALEAFF
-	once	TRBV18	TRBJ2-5	TGTGCCAGCTGCCTCCTCGGACAACCACAAGAGACCCAGTACTTC	CASCLLGQPQETQYF
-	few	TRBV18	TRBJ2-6	TGTGCCAGCTCACCTGACCGAAGCTCTGGGGCCAACGTCCTGACTTTC	CASSPDRSSGANVLTF
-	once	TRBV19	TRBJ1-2	TGTGCCAGTAGTATAACCCAGTATGGCTACACCTTC	CASSITQYGYTF
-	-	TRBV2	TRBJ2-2	TGTGCCAGCACCGACTCCAGGGGGAACACCGGGGAGCTGTTTTTT	CASTDSRGNTGELFF
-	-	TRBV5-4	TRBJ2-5	TGTGCCAGCAGCTTGAAGCAGCGGGCACTCCAAGAGACCCAGTACTTC	CASSLKQRALQETQYF
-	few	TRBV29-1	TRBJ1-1	TGCAGCGTTGAAGCTTTAAGGATGAACACTGAAGCTTTCTTT	CSVEALRMNTEAFF
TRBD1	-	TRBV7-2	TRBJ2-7	TGTGCCAGCAGCCGGACAGGGAAACCCCTTACCTACGAGCAGTACTTC	CASSRTGKPLTYEQYF
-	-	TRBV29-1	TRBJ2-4	TGCAGCGTTGGTGGGCTAGATCTAGCCAAAAACATTCAGTACTTC	CSVGGLDLAKNIQYF
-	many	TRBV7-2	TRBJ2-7	TGTGCCAGCAGCTTGGGCAGGGAGTACGAGCAGTACTTC	CASSLGREYEQYF
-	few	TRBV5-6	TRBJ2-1	TGTGCCAGCAGCTTTAGGGACCGCCATGTGAATGAGCAGTTCTTC	CASSFRDRHVNEQFF
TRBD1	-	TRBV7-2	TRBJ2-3	TGTGCCAGCAGCTCGGGGACAGACATCACAGATACGCAGTATTTT	CASSSGTDITDTQYF